These T cell receptor beta chains were read from a single sample in a study of blood T cell repertoires in COVID-19. Sequencing was performed with immunoSEQ multiplex PCR; in TCRdb, only in-frame clones are kept and a portion is missing. The table has under 250,000 clones, roughly 80% seen once. The sample was peripheral blood. The receptor set was obtained from a man older than 75 with acute or convalescent COVID-19. Both conserved end residues are part of each CDR3. The D gene is left open where the match is weak. Expanded clones get a size class; other rows say once, few or many, or leave the size out.

D gene: TRBD1; J gene: TRBJ1-2; clone size: -; V gene: TRBV19; CDR3 protein: CASSTYWTGYGYTF; CDR3 DNA: TGTGCCAGTAGTACATACTGGACAGGGTATGGCTACACCTTC
D gene: -; J gene: TRBJ2-2; clone size: -; V gene: TRBV5-4; CDR3 protein: CASSSETGPAGELFF; CDR3 DNA: TGTGCCAGCAGCTCCGAGACAGGTCCCGCCGGGGAGCTGTTTTTT
D gene: TRBD1; J gene: TRBJ1-2; clone size: -; V gene: TRBV6-6; CDR3 protein: CASSYGDSYYGYTF; CDR3 DNA: TGTGCCAGCAGCTACGGGGACAGCTACTATGGCTACACCTTC
D gene: -; J gene: TRBJ2-1; clone size: -; V gene: TRBV19; CDR3 protein: CASSIEAQSSYNEQFF; CDR3 DNA: TGTGCCAGTAGTATAGAAGCCCAAAGCTCCTACAATGAGCAGTTCTTC
D gene: TRBD1; J gene: TRBJ2-3; clone size: -; V gene: TRBV5-4; CDR3 protein: CASSLMIARGSDTQYF; CDR3 DNA: TGTGCCAGCAGCTTGATGATTGCCAGGGGGTCAGATACGCAGTATTTT
D gene: TRBD1; J gene: TRBJ1-6; clone size: -; V gene: TRBV5-6; CDR3 protein: CASSLVHRGGNSPLHF; CDR3 DNA: TGTGCCAGCAGCTTGGTTCACAGGGGAGGTAATTCACCCCTCCACTTT
D gene: TRBD1; J gene: TRBJ1-1; clone size: -; V gene: TRBV5-1; CDR3 protein: CASSLTITGDTEAFF; CDR3 DNA: TGCGCCAGCAGCTTGACCATTACAGGGGACACTGAAGCTTTCTTT
D gene: -; J gene: TRBJ1-2; clone size: -; V gene: TRBV7-9; CDR3 protein: CASSSSGFYGYTF; CDR3 DNA: TGTGCCAGCAGCTCTTCAGGGTTCTATGGCTACACCTTC
D gene: -; J gene: TRBJ1-6; clone size: -; V gene: TRBV18; CDR3 protein: CASSMTGYYNSPLHF; CDR3 DNA: TGTGCCAGCTCGATGACAGGCTACTATAATTCACCCCTCCACTTT
D gene: TRBD1; J gene: TRBJ1-1; clone size: once; V gene: TRBV4-1; CDR3 protein: CASSQDRQGRMNTEAFF; CDR3 DNA: TGCGCCAGCAGCCAAGATCGACAGGGACGGATGAACACTGAAGCTTTCTTT
D gene: -; J gene: TRBJ1-4; clone size: -; V gene: TRBV27; CDR3 protein: CASSLSGGPRAKKLFF; CDR3 DNA: TGTGCCAGCAGTTTATCGGGGGGGCCCCGGGCGAAAAAACTGTTTTTT
D gene: -; J gene: TRBJ2-1; clone size: -; V gene: TRBV5-1; CDR3 protein: CASSLVDSSYNEQFF; CDR3 DNA: TGCGCCAGCAGCTTGGTTGACAGCTCCTACAATGAGCAGTTCTTC
D gene: TRBD2; J gene: TRBJ2-7; clone size: -; V gene: TRBV12-3/TRBV12-4; CDR3 protein: CASSPSGRYEQYF; CDR3 DNA: TGTGCCAGCAGTCCTAGCGGGAGATACGAGCAGTACTTC
D gene: TRBD1; J gene: TRBJ2-5; clone size: -; V gene: TRBV11-2; CDR3 protein: CASSLGQGQETQYF; CDR3 DNA: TGTGCCAGCAGCTTAGGACAGGGACAAGAGACCCAGTACTTC
D gene: -; J gene: TRBJ2-7; clone size: -; V gene: TRBV20-1; CDR3 protein: CSARESGEQYF; CDR3 DNA: TGCAGTGCTAGAGAGAGCGGGGAGCAGTACTTC
D gene: TRBD2; J gene: TRBJ2-3; clone size: -; V gene: TRBV3-1/TRBV3-2; CDR3 protein: CASSQDRGAGGGRTDTQYF; CDR3 DNA: TGTGCCAGCAGCCAAGATCGAGGAGCGGGGGGAGGTCGGACAGATACGCAGTATTTT